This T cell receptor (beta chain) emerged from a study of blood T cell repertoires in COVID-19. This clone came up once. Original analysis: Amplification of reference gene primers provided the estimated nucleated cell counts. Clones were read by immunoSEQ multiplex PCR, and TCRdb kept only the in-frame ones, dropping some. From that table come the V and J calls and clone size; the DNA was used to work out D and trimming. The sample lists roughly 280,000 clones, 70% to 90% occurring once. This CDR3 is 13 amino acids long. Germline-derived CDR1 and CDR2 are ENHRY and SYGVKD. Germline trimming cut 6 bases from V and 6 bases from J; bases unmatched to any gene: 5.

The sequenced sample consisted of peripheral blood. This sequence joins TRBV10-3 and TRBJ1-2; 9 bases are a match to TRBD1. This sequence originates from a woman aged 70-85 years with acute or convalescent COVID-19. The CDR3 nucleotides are TGTGCCATCAGGTCCGGGACAGGGAATGGCTACACCTTC. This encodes CAIRSGTGNGYTF.